The 28 T cell receptor beta chains below all came from one sample that was sequenced in a study of shared clonotypes between healthy human individuals. The repertoire was sequenced with immunoSEQ multiplex PCR; TCRdb's copy has only in-frame clones and lacks some. This table holds 2 million to 2.5 million clones, approximately 96% found once. Material: naive CD4+ T cells sorted from blood. As to subset: CD45RA+ positively selected. The source is a man aged 18 to 30 in good health.

The J gene is TRBJ2-7, the V gene TRBV20-1, with a tentative D call TRBD1 (5 bases). The CDR3 has 11 amino acids. V shed 6 bases and J shed 3 bases, with 9 bases lying between them. CDR1 is DFQATT, CDR2 SNEGSKA, per germline (reference sequence). The CDR3 region has the DNA TGCAGTGCGTTACAGGACTACGAGCAGTACTTC. Translating it yields CSALQDYEQYF.

The rearrangement links TRBV5-4 to TRBJ2-5; 10 bases align to TRBD2. Germline CDR1 and CDR2: SGHNT and YYREEE (reference sequence). Germline trimming cut 0 bases from V and 2 bases from J; bases unmatched to any gene: 1. The CDR3 is 15 amino acids. The CDR3 region is CASSLELAGQETQYF. The CDR3 DNA reads TGTGCCAGCAGCTTGGAACTAGCGGGGCAAGAGACCCAGTACTTC.

This chain joins TRBV19 and TRBJ1-4; possibly TRBD1 for D (5 bases). Germline V gene sequence: CDR1 LNHDA, CDR2 SQIVND (reference sequence). The CDR3 is 14 residues long. V lost 6 bases and J 8 bases, leaving 16 bases between the germline ends. The CDR3 bases are TGTGCCAGTAGATTCGGGGGAAGTGGGGAAAAACTGTTTTTT. Amino acid sequence: CASRFGGSGEKLFF.

V and J are TRBV11-2 and TRBJ2-3; 8 bases are shared with TRBD2. The J segment lost 6 bases and the V segment lost 1 base, leaving 6 bases of the junction unmatched. CDR1 is SGHAT, CDR2 FQNNGV, per germline. The CDR3 runs to 15 residues. The CDR3 spells CASSLGRGAVDTQYF. The CDR3 DNA reads as TGTGCCAGCAGCTTAGGGCGGGGGGCGGTGGATACGCAGTATTTT.

The chain recombines TRBV10-2 with TRBJ2-5; 8 positions match TRBD2. Germline CDR1 reads WSHSY; CDR2 reads SAAADI. V lost 6 bases to trimming and J lost 5 bases; unmatched junction nucleotides: 5. The CDR3 sequence is 13 residues long. The CDR3 reads CASRVGRAETQYF. CDR3 DNA sequence: TGCGCCAGCAGGGTCGGGAGGGCTGAGACCCAGTACTTC.

As for this clone: Other DNA sequences from this sample encode an identical CDR3 as well. The chain links TRBV6-5 to TRBJ1-2; 8 bases line up with TRBD1. The CDR3 contains 15 residues. Germline assignment: CDR1 MNHEY and CDR2 SVGAGI. Germline trimming cut 0 bases from V and 4 bases from J; bases unmatched to any gene: 4. The CDR3 sequence: CASSYSRTGTYGYTF. As DNA, the CDR3 is TGTGCCAGCAGTTACTCCCGGACAGGGACCTATGGCTACACCTTC.

V and J are TRBV2 and TRBJ1-6; D might be TRBD1 (5 bases). This CDR3 has 12 amino acids. Trimming removed 6 bases at V and 10 bases at J, with 10 bases between. Germline V lookup: CDR1 SNHLY, CDR2 FYNNEI. The CDR3 coding sequence is TGTGCCAGCAGCGGGGGTTTCTCACCCCTCCACTTT. This encodes CASSGGFSPLHF.

This chain joins TRBV18 and TRBJ1-2, with 7 bases identical to TRBD1. J gave up 5 bases and V 4 bases, and 13 bases lay outside the gene matches. The CDR3 is made up of 16 amino acids. CDR1 and CDR2 (germline): KGHSH, LQKENI. CDR3 protein: CASSRGGQPSGYGYTF. The CDR3 DNA reads TGTGCCAGCTCACGGGGGGGACAGCCCTCTGGGTATGGCTACACCTTC.

This clone is a singleton in its sample. The V and J genes are TRBV5-1 and TRBJ1-4; D perhaps matches TRBD1 (5 bases). The germline gives CDR1 SGHRS, CDR2 YFSETQ. V was clipped by 0 bases and J by 7 bases, with 13 bases between them. The CDR3 totals 15 residues. In DNA form, the CDR3 reads TGCGCCAGCAGCTTGGACTGGGGGGTTGGTGAAAAACTGTTTTTT. As protein: CASSLDWGVGEKLFF.

Written as DNA, the CDR3 is TGTGCCAGCAGTGAAATAGACAGGGGGCTTGTAAAACTGTTTTTT. It specifies CASSEIDRGLVKLFF. The J gene is TRBJ1-4, the V gene TRBV6-1; TRBD1 aligns across 10 bases. V trimming: 2 bases; J trimming: 10 bases; junction bases outside the gene matches: 7. Germline loops: CDR1 MNHNS, CDR2 SASEGT. CDR3 length: 15 amino acids.

The chain recombines TRBV18 with TRBJ2-1; D is perhaps TRBD2 (5 bases). Germline V lookup: CDR1 KGHSH, CDR2 LQKENI. V dropped 3 bases and J dropped 4 bases, with 16 bases sitting between them. The CDR3 consists of 16 residues. The CDR3 spells CASSPGLEAQYNEQFF. In DNA form, the CDR3 reads TGTGCCAGCTCACCTGGACTGGAAGCCCAATACAATGAGCAGTTCTTC.

The V and J genes are TRBV7-9 and TRBJ2-3; TRBD2 matches 12 bases. Germline V CDR1 and CDR2: SEHNR, FQNEAQ (reference sequence). This CDR3 is built from 18 residues. Trimming took 0 bases from V and 1 from J; bases not matched to a gene: 5. DNA for the CDR3: TGTGCCAGCAGCTTAGCGGCTAGCGGGGGGGCCCGCACAGATACGCAGTATTTT. Residues: CASSLAASGGARTDTQYF.

V is TRBV5-6 and J is TRBJ2-3; possible D gene TRBD1, 5 bases. In germline, CDR1 is SGHDT, CDR2 YYEEEE. V was shortened by 0 bases and J by 1 base, with 9 bases between the two germline ends. The length of the CDR3 is 15 residues. The CDR3, as DNA: TGTGCCAGCAGCTTGGTGTTACAGGGCACAGATACGCAGTATTTT. Protein product: CASSLVLQGTDTQYF.

The chain has TRBV10-3 and TRBJ1-6; D remains ambiguous. Per germline, CDR1 ENHRY and CDR2 SYGVKD. The CDR3 spans 15 residues. V was shortened by 0 bases and J by 7 bases, with 10 bases between the two germline ends. The CDR3 spells CAISESKLPNSPLHF. The CDR3 DNA is TGTGCCATCAGTGAGTCGAAGCTGCCGAATTCACCCCTCCACTTT.

This clone was detected once. Other DNA sequences within the sample encode an identical CDR3. This sequence joins TRBV5-1 and TRBJ2-2; D assignment may be TRBD1 or TRBD2 (5 bases each). There are 15 residues in the CDR3. Germline assignment: CDR1 SGHRS and CDR2 YFSETQ. V shed 4 bases and J shed 0 bases, with 10 bases lying between them. The CDR3 here is CASSRGTANTGELFF. Here the CDR3 DNA reads TGCGCCAGCAGCCGAGGGACGGCGAACACCGGGGAGCTGTTTTTT.

In its sample, this clone was seen once. The gene calls are TRBV6-5 and TRBJ1-3; no definite D call. The germline V gene has CDR1 MNHEY and CDR2 SVGAGI. Trimming shortened V by 5 bases and J by 4 bases, and 9 bases separated the two germline ends. The CDR3 sequence is 13 residues long. Written as DNA, the CDR3 is TGTGCCAGCAGTATAGACGGAGGAAACACCATATATTTT. It yields the protein CASSIDGGNTIYF.

The chain combines TRBV30 with TRBJ1-4; no reliable D call. Trimming removed 0 bases from V and 7 bases from J, with 12 bases in between. The CDR3 consists of 14 residues. Germline CDR1 GTSNPN, CDR2 SVGIG (reference sequence). CDR3 protein: CAWSVSGVSEKLFF. CDR3 coding DNA: TGTGCCTGGAGTGTAAGCGGGGTATCTGAAAAACTGTTTTTT.

The chain carries TRBV6-5 and TRBJ2-1; D uncertain. This CDR3 has 13 amino acids. V dropped 0 bases and J dropped 8 bases, with 8 bases sitting between them. Germline V gene sequence: CDR1 MNHEY, CDR2 SVGAGI. The CDR3 nucleotides are TGTGCCAGCAGTTACTCCCCCAGCTATGAGCAGTTCTTC. Translating gives CASSYSPSYEQFF.

V usage is TRBV2 and J usage is TRBJ1-2, with 9 bases that match TRBD1. In germline, CDR1 is SNHLY, CDR2 FYNNEI. CDR3 length: 13 amino acids. Trimming took 3 bases from V and 7 from J; bases not matched to a gene: 3. This chain's CDR3 is CASSERDRAGYTF. CDR3 sequence (DNA): TGTGCCAGCAGTGAGCGGGACAGGGCTGGCTACACCTTC.

The chain recombines TRBV9 with TRBJ1-3; TRBD1 matches at 9 bases. The germline V gene encodes CDR1 SGDLS and CDR2 YYNGEE. The CDR3 extends over 16 amino acids. The trim removed 4 bases at V and 0 bases at J, leaving 5 bases unmatched. For the CDR3, the DNA is TGTGCCAGCAGCTCGGACAGGGGAAGCTCTGGAAACACCATATATTTT. Translation gives CASSSDRGSSGNTIYF.

This chain joins TRBV4-1 and TRBJ1-5; the match to TRBD1 covers 8 bases. CDR1 is MGHRA, CDR2 YSYEKL, per germline. V trimming: 4 bases; J trimming: 2 bases; junction bases outside the gene matches: 7. The CDR3 has 16 amino acids. The CDR3 is CASSRQAGQGNQPQHF. Here the CDR3 DNA reads TGCGCCAGCAGCCGCCAAGCGGGACAGGGCAATCAGCCCCAGCATTTT.

DNA of the CDR3: TGTGCCAGCAGTTTTACGGCGGGGGTTACAGATACGCAGTATTTT. It encodes CASSFTAGVTDTQYF. This chain uses TRBV27 with TRBJ2-3; 7 nucleotides align to TRBD2. V trimming: 3 bases; J trimming: 3 bases; junction bases outside the gene matches: 6. This CDR3 region has 15 residues. The germline V gene has CDR1 MNHEY and CDR2 SMNVEV (reference sequence).

This clone was counted once. This specimen includes other DNA sequences encoding the same CDR3. This chain uses TRBV18 with TRBJ2-7, with D perhaps TRBD1 or TRBD2 (5 bases each). CDR3 size: 12 residues. The germline V gene encodes CDR1 KGHSH and CDR2 LQKENI. Trimming left V 3 bases short and J 7 bases short, with 10 bases between. The CDR3 region has the DNA TGTGCCAGCTCACCCCGGGGCGGGGAGCAGTACTTC. Amino acid sequence: CASSPRGGEQYF.

The chain combines TRBV5-6 with TRBJ2-3; D might be TRBD1 (5 bases). The germline V gene has CDR1 SGHDT and CDR2 YYEEEE. V gave up 3 bases and J gave up 4 bases, with 9 bases separating them. The CDR3 consists of 13 residues. CDR3 amino acids: CASSWAGSDTQYF. DNA of the CDR3: TGTGCCAGCAGCTGGGCAGGGTCAGATACGCAGTATTTT. The whole variable domain, remainder taken from reference TRBV5-6 and TRBJ2-3, is DAGVTQSPTHLIKTRGQQVTLRCSPKSGHDTVSWYQQALGQGPQFIFQYYEEEERQRGNFPDRFSGHQFPNYSSELNVNALLLGDSALYLCASSWAGSDTQYFGPGTRLTVL.

The CDR3, as DNA: TGTGCCAGCAGCCCCCTTGGGCCGCGGGGTTGGGAGCAGTACTTC. Residues: CASSPLGPRGWEQYF. The chain has TRBV14 and TRBJ2-7; TRBD2 is a possible D gene (6 bases). V lost 4 bases and J 7 bases, leaving 20 bases between the germline ends. Germline lookup yields CDR1 SGHDN and CDR2 FVKESK. The CDR3 has 15 residues.

The gene calls are TRBV7-6 and TRBJ1-2; TRBD1 matches at 8 bases. The CDR3 covers 15 residues. Germline assignment: CDR1 SGHVS and CDR2 FNYEAQ. The J segment lost 4 bases and the V segment lost 4 bases, leaving 8 bases of the junction unmatched. The CDR3, as DNA: TGTGCCAGCAGCTACGGGACAGGAGCCCCCTATGGCTACACCTTC. This encodes CASSYGTGAPYGYTF.

The chain joins TRBV28 to TRBJ1-5, with 9 bases that match TRBD1. The CDR3 is 17 residues long. Germline CDR1 MDHEN, CDR2 SYDVKM. With V trimmed by 5 bases and J by 1 base, 9 bases remained unmatched. CDR3 nucleotide sequence: TGTGCCAGCAGTGTTACAGGGGGCGGGGGAAGCAATCAGCCCCAGCATTTT. As protein: CASSVTGGGGSNQPQHF.

For this clone: Sequence at one end of the junction differs from germline and may be a read error. For the CDR3, the DNA is TGTGCTAGCAGCTTAGGGCTAGCGGGAGTAAACGAGCAGTACTTC. Amino acid sequence: CASSLGLAGVNEQYF. V gene TRBV7-7 combines with J gene TRBJ2-7; 10 positions agree with TRBD2. The CDR3 loop spans 15 amino acids. CDR1 is SSHAT and CDR2 is FNYEAQ in the germline V gene (reference sequence).